These 28 T cell receptor beta chains were sequenced from one sample in a study of T cells expressing NK-cell markers. TCRdb re-called the 5' RACE reads; every CDR3 protein appears as one record, without DNA. The sample yields approximately 150,000 distinct CDR3 sequences, of which the top ten take up approximately 12%. The source material was blood T cells: a sorted CD56 or NKG2C T cell subset, CD4+ or CD8+ T cells, or bulk PBMC T cells (not recorded which). These receptors were taken from a man between 18 and 35 years old in good health.

J is TRBJ2-1 and V is TRBV7-9; the TCRdb call, TRBD2, lacks DNA for checking. Per germline, CDR1 SEHNR and CDR2 FQNEAQ (reference sequence). The CDR3 is 15 residues long. CDR3 region: CASSFVSGRDNEQFF.

The V call is TRBV12-3 or TRBV12-4, the J call TRBJ2-7; TCRdb indicates TRBD2, and absent DNA this call remains unverified. This CDR3 is built from 14 residues. The CDR3 sequence: CASSFGGPTYEQYF.

The CDR3 sequence is CASSLGGRYSNQPQHF. The chain employs TRBV12-3 or TRBV12-4 and TRBJ1-5; TCRdb's D call, TRBD1, is unchecked because there is no DNA. The CDR3 length is 16 residues.

This rearrangement joins TRBV4-1 to TRBJ1-1. The V gene's germline CDR1 is MGHRA and CDR2 YSYEKL. CDR3 length: 11 residues. CDR3 sequence: CASSQGREAFF.

This chain joins TRBV29-1 and TRBJ2-1. The CDR3 consists of 13 residues. CDR1 is SQVTM, CDR2 ANQGSEA, per germline. CDR3 protein: CSVDFSSVHEQFF.

The chain employs TRBV7-2 and TRBJ2-5; absent DNA, TCRdb's TRBD2 call cannot be checked. The CDR3 sequence is 18 residues long. The germline CDR1 and CDR2 sequences are SGHTA and FQGNSA. This CDR3 reads CASSLVASSAVLSETQYF.

The rearrangement joins TRBV7-9 to TRBJ2-1; checking the TCRdb D call of TRBD2 is not possible without DNA. This CDR3 contains 15 residues. CDR1 is SEHNR, CDR2 FQNEAQ, per germline (reference sequence). CDR3 region: CASSLGLATYNEQFF.

The genes are TRBV9 and TRBJ2-1. Germline V CDR1 and CDR2: SGDLS, YYNGEE. The CDR3 has 15 residues. The CDR3 here is CASSVVSTPYNEQFF.

The chain combines TRBV14 with TRBJ2-3. The germline V gene encodes CDR1 SGHDN and CDR2 FVKESK. The CDR3 is 15 amino acids. CDR3 loop: CASSPGHSSTDTQYF.

The chain links TRBV4-3 to TRBJ2-7. Germline loops: CDR1 LGHNA, CDR2 YSLEER. The CDR3 extends over 16 amino acids. CDR3 amino acids: CASSQDLGLLSYEQYF.

This chain joins TRBV7-9 and TRBJ2-7; there is no DNA to check the TCRdb D call of TRBD1. The length of the CDR3 is 15 residues. The germline V gene encodes CDR1 SEHNR and CDR2 FQNEAQ (reference sequence). The CDR3 loop reads CASSSPGQNPWEQYF.

This chain uses TRBV6-2 or TRBV6-3 with TRBJ2-4. The germline CDR1 and CDR2 sequences are MNHEY and SVGEGT. This CDR3 has 14 residues. The CDR3: CASSYSNINHIQYF.

The chain employs TRBV12-3 or TRBV12-4 and TRBJ2-5; TCRdb outputs TRBD2, but without DNA this stays unchecked. The CDR3 covers 16 residues. This chain's CDR3 is CASSLEGTSLEETQYF.

This rearrangement joins TRBV3-1 to TRBJ2-4. Germline V gene lookup returns CDR1 LGHDT and CDR2 YNNKEL (reference sequence). The CDR3 extends over 11 amino acids. CDR3 region: CASSEDDIQYF.

J is TRBJ1-1 and V is TRBV10-3; the D call from TCRdb, TRBD1, cannot be confirmed without DNA. The CDR3 loop spans 14 amino acids. Per the germline V gene, CDR1 is ENHRY and CDR2 is SYGVKD. CDR3 amino acids: CAISESKGHTEAFF.

V is TRBV29-1 and J is TRBJ2-1; TCRdb selects TRBD1, and the lack of DNA leaves this call unchecked. Germline loops: CDR1 SQVTM, CDR2 ANQGSEA. This CDR3 has 14 residues. CDR3 loop: CSVPGTGGGHEQFF.

The gene calls are TRBV11-2 and TRBJ2-7; the D call of TRBD1 rests on TCRdb alone, since no DNA is present to check it. The CDR3 totals 15 residues. Per the germline V gene, CDR1 is SGHAT and CDR2 is FQNNGV. The CDR3 region is CASSPSWTGHYEQYF.

This chain connects TRBV27 to TRBJ2-7; TCRdb picks TRBD1, but there is no DNA to check that call. This CDR3 comprises 14 residues. Germline V CDR1 and CDR2: MNHEY, SMNVEV (reference sequence). The CDR3 sequence: CASSQGFLTYEQYF.

The J gene is TRBJ2-7, the V gene TRBV29-1; TCRdb selects TRBD2, and the lack of DNA leaves this call unchecked. Looked up from germline, CDR1 is SQVTM and CDR2 is ANQGSEA. CDR3 length equals 13 residues. CDR3 region: CSVEGLVAGEQYF.

V and J are TRBV15 and TRBJ2-2. The germline V gene encodes CDR1 LNHNV and CDR2 YYDKDF (reference sequence). The CDR3 spans 12 residues. The CDR3 spells CATSRENGELFF.

The chain carries TRBV14 and TRBJ2-3; lacking DNA, the TRBD2 call made by TCRdb goes unchecked. The CDR3 length is 19 residues. Germline V gives CDR1 SGHDN, CDR2 FVKESK. CDR3 amino acids: CASSPTMARLAGDSDTQYF.

The chain recombines TRBV12-3 or TRBV12-4 with TRBJ1-5; no DNA is available, so the TRBD1 call from TCRdb remains unchecked. The CDR3 loop spans 16 amino acids. The CDR3 loop reads CASSHPTDRDNQPQHF.

V and J are TRBV2 and TRBJ1-5. CDR3 size: 13 residues. The germline V gene has CDR1 SNHLY and CDR2 FYNNEI. The CDR3 reads CASSESEVQPQHF.

The rearrangement joins TRBV7-9 to TRBJ2-1; the D call of TRBD1 rests on TCRdb alone, since no DNA is present to check it. Looked up from germline, CDR1 is SEHNR and CDR2 is FQNEAQ (reference sequence). The CDR3 totals 15 residues. This chain's CDR3 is CASSLAGGGGHEQFF.

The chain is built from TRBV13 and TRBJ2-5. The CDR3 covers 12 residues. CDR1 PRHDT and CDR2 FYEKMQ come from the germline V gene (reference sequence). This chain's CDR3 is CASSLERETQYF.

CDR3 region: CASSLVYASGSPKQHNEQFF. V usage is TRBV11-2 and J usage is TRBJ2-1; TCRdb's D gene call, TRBD2, goes unchecked for lack of DNA. The length of the CDR3 is 20 residues. The V gene's germline CDR1 is SGHAT and CDR2 FQNNGV. The variable domain in full, completed from reference TRBV11-2 and TRBJ2-1, reads EAGVAQSPRYKIIEKRQSVAFWCNPISGHATLYWYQQILGQGPKLLIQFQNNGVVDDSQLPKDRFSAERLKGVDSTLKIQPAKLEDSAVYLCASSLVYASGSPKQHNEQFFGPGTRLTVL.

The chain carries TRBV7-2 and TRBJ1-5; absent DNA, TCRdb's TRBD1 call cannot be checked. CDR3 length: 18 residues. CDR1 SGHTA and CDR2 FQGNSA come from the germline V gene. The CDR3 spells CASSFHPGQGPRYQPQHF.

The CDR3 is CASSRMGLAGEQYF. The rearrangement links TRBV27 to TRBJ2-7; TCRdb's D call of TRBD2 is untestable without DNA. CDR3 length equals 14 residues. Germline-derived CDR1 and CDR2 are MNHEY and SMNVEV (reference sequence).